This passage covers 21 T cell receptor beta chains from one sample sequenced in a study of OX40 agonist ivuxolimab in advanced cancers. Repertoires were generated with immunoSEQ multiplex PCR, while TCRdb's copy carries only in-frame clones and drops some. The repertoire includes 90,000 to 130,000 clones, 75% to 95% of them detected once, and around 0.61% sits in the top ten. The specimen was CD4+ or CD8+ T cells sorted from blood, collected in a trial of the OX40 agonist ivuxolimab. These receptors were obtained from an adult with an advanced solid tumor such as melanoma, head and neck, liver or kidney cancer.

The genes are TRBV19 and TRBJ2-7; possibly TRBD2 for D (5 bases). V lost 6 bases and J 3 bases, leaving 12 bases between the germline ends. This CDR3 contains 13 residues. The germline V gene encodes CDR1 LNHDA and CDR2 SQIVND (reference sequence). The CDR3 coding sequence is TGTGCCAGTAGCCTCTCGGGAAGCTACGAGCAGTACTTC. It is translated as CASSLSGSYEQYF.

The rearrangement uses TRBV15 and TRBJ2-5, with 11 positions matching TRBD1. The DNA end favors TRBJ2-7, so the J call may be wrong. CDR1 and CDR2 (germline): LNHNV, YYDKDF (reference sequence). The CDR3 covers 15 residues. In DNA form, the CDR3 reads TGTGCCACCAGCAGAGCTGGGACAGGGGGTATCGAGCAGTACTTC. Protein product: CATSRAGTGGIEQYF.

The CDR3 DNA reads as TGTGCCAGCAGCTTAGATCAGGGCGATGAGCAGTTCTTC. As protein: CASSLDQGDEQFF. This chain joins TRBV7-9 and TRBJ2-1; perhaps TRBD1 as D (5 bases). The length of the CDR3 is 13 residues. Trimming cost V 1 base and J 8 bases, with 9 bases left between them. Germline loops: CDR1 SEHNR, CDR2 FQNEAQ (reference sequence).

Comments on this clone: Germline and junction disagree at one end, which may indicate a read error. V usage is TRBV6-6 and J usage is TRBJ2-3; D is undetermined. CDR3 length: 10 residues. The germline V gene has CDR1 MNHNY and CDR2 SVGAGI (reference sequence). The chain's CDR3 is CASSYSGWQF. The CDR3 DNA is TGTGCCAGCAGTTACTCCGGTTGGCAATTT.

The V gene is TRBV28, the J gene TRBJ1-2, with TRBD1 as a possible D gene (5 bases). CDR3 length: 16 residues. Trimming took 5 bases from V and 7 from J, leaving 23 bases between them. The V gene's germline CDR1 is MDHEN and CDR2 SYDVKM. The CDR3 DNA follows: TGTGCCAGCAGTCCCGGGGGGTTGATAGGGGAGGGTGGCTACACCTTC. It specifies CASSPGGLIGEGGYTF.

This clone was picked up one time. The chain links TRBV14 to TRBJ2-7; the match to TRBD1 covers 7 bases. The CDR3 has 13 amino acids. Trimming took 3 bases from V and 6 from J; bases not matched to a gene: 5. CDR1 is SGHDN, CDR2 FVKESK, per germline. The chain's CDR3 is CASSQGQFGEQYF. Written as DNA, the CDR3 is TGTGCCAGCAGCCAGGGACAGTTTGGCGAGCAGTACTTC.

This clone was recorded only once. The chain employs TRBV6-5 and TRBJ1-2; D not resolved. Germline CDR1 reads MNHEY; CDR2 reads SVGAGI. CDR3 length equals 14 residues. The V and J ends lost 2 bases and 2 bases respectively, with 9 bases between them. CDR3 in amino acids: CASSYAGGNYGYTF. The CDR3 region has the DNA TGTGCCAGCAGTTACGCTGGAGGGAACTATGGCTACACCTTC.

The chain has TRBV5-1 and TRBJ2-1; TRBD2 aligns across 8 bases. This CDR3 has 15 amino acids. Germline V gives CDR1 SGHRS, CDR2 YFSETQ. The V gene end was trimmed by 2 bases and the J gene end by 0 bases; junction bases not matched to a gene: 1. The CDR3 reads CASSFTSGSYNEQFF. The CDR3 region has the DNA TGCGCCAGCAGCTTCACTAGCGGCTCCTACAATGAGCAGTTCTTC. The complete variable domain, with remaining parts taken from reference TRBV5-1 and TRBJ2-1, reads KAGVTQTPRYLIKTRGQQVTLSCSPISGHRSVSWYQQTPGQGLQFLFEYFSETQRNKGNFPGRFSGRQFSNSRSEMNVSTLELGDSALYLCASSFTSGSYNEQFFGPGTRLTVL.

The chain recombines TRBV30 with TRBJ2-3; D call uncertain. Germline loops: CDR1 GTSNPN, CDR2 SVGIG (reference sequence). The V end lost 5 bases, the J end lost 1 base, and 10 bases lay between the germline ends. The CDR3 is made up of 13 amino acids. CDR3: CAWGFAGTDTQYF. The CDR3 DNA reads as TGTGCCTGGGGGTTTGCGGGCACAGATACGCAGTATTTT.

The V gene is TRBV7-2, the J gene TRBJ2-7; 8 nucleotides match TRBD2. Germline CDR1 and CDR2: SGHTA and FQGNSA. V lost 5 bases to trimming and J lost 6 bases; unmatched junction nucleotides: 9. This CDR3 has 14 residues. CDR3: CASSTIAGLGEQYF. Written as DNA, the CDR3 is TGTGCCAGCAGCACCATAGCGGGGTTGGGCGAGCAGTACTTC.

The chain employs TRBV7-2 and TRBJ2-5; no definite D call. This CDR3 region has 12 residues. Germline V gives CDR1 SGHTA, CDR2 FQGNSA. Trimming stripped 4 bases from V and 1 base from J, with 4 bases between. The CDR3 is CASSSSQETQYF. For the CDR3, the DNA is TGTGCCAGCAGCTCGAGCCAAGAGACCCAGTACTTC.

The rearrangement links TRBV5-1 to TRBJ1-2; D is ambiguous. The CDR3 spans 13 residues. Germline V gives CDR1 SGHRS, CDR2 YFSETQ. Trimming removed 0 bases from V and 5 bases from J, with 8 bases in between. The CDR3 bases are TGCGCCAGCAGCTTGGAGTCGGTGTATGGCTACACCTTC. Amino acids: CASSLESVYGYTF.

The gene calls are TRBV5-1 and TRBJ1-5; 7 bases map to TRBD1. With 0 bases clipped from V and 7 bases from J, the junction kept 4 bases outside the gene matches. Per germline, CDR1 SGHRS and CDR2 YFSETQ. This CDR3 is 14 amino acids long. The CDR3 DNA sequence: TGCGCCAGCAGCTTGGTAGGGGGCGGGCAGCCCCAGCATTTT. As protein: CASSLVGGGQPQHF.

The J gene is TRBJ2-7, the V gene TRBV14; possible D gene TRBD2, 6 bases. The CDR3 is 15 residues long. The germline CDR1 and CDR2 sequences are SGHDN and FVKESK. Trimming took off 1 base at V and 6 bases at J, with 16 bases between the two ends. For the CDR3, the DNA is TGTGCCAGCAGCCAAGTTAAGATTTGGGGAGGCGAGCAGTACTTC. As protein: CASSQVKIWGGEQYF.

The V call is TRBV4-1, the J call TRBJ2-7; 7 bases are a match to TRBD2. There are 15 residues in the CDR3. V shed 4 bases and J 7 bases; nucleotides not matched to a gene: 13. The germline CDR1 and CDR2 sequences are MGHRA and YSYEKL. CDR3 sequence: CASSPISTGGREQYF. The CDR3 DNA reads as TGCGCCAGCAGCCCCATTTCAACGGGGGGTCGGGAGCAGTACTTC.

This sequence joins TRBV11-2 and TRBJ1-1; D gene ambiguous. The germline V and J ends were trimmed by 10 bases and 7 bases, with 13 bases remaining between them. The CDR3 length is 11 residues. The germline V gene encodes CDR1 SGHAT and CDR2 FQNNGV. As DNA, the CDR3 is TGTGCCACCCTAATAGGGAGTGAAGCTTTCTTT. Translating it yields CATLIGSEAFF.

CDR3 protein: CASSGQGYQPQHF. The CDR3 DNA sequence: TGTGCCAGTAGTGGGCAGGGGTATCAGCCCCAGCATTTT. V and J are TRBV19 and TRBJ1-5; perhaps TRBD1 as D (6 bases). Germline CDR1 is LNHDA and CDR2 is SQIVND (reference sequence). The CDR3 loop spans 13 amino acids. V was trimmed by 5 bases and J by 5 bases, leaving 10 bases between them.

The chain combines TRBV27 with TRBJ2-1, with 11 bases identical to TRBD2. V shed 2 bases, J shed 7 bases, and the junction held 7 bases outside the gene matches. Germline assignment: CDR1 MNHEY and CDR2 SMNVEV (reference sequence). The CDR3 sequence is 16 residues long. CDR3 sequence reads: CASSLRVAGGGNEQFF. In DNA, the CDR3 is TGTGCCAGCAGTTTAAGGGTAGCGGGGGGGGGAAATGAGCAGTTCTTC.

A single count supports this clone. The chain recombines TRBV6-6 with TRBJ1-1; 7 bases line up with TRBD1. Unmatched junction bases numbered 5, after V lost 3 bases and J lost 1 base. The CDR3 length is 15 residues. Germline lookup yields CDR1 MNHNY and CDR2 SVGAGI (reference sequence). DNA of the CDR3: TGTGCCAGCAGTTATTCCGACAGGGCGAACACTGAAGCTTTCTTT. Translating it yields CASSYSDRANTEAFF.

This clone has more than one count but fewer than ten. The V gene is TRBV7-6, the J gene TRBJ2-5; 10 bases line up with TRBD2. CDR3 size: 16 residues. CDR1 and CDR2 (germline): SGHVS, FNYEAQ. With V trimmed by 0 bases and J by 5 bases, 6 bases remained unmatched. In DNA form, the CDR3 reads TGTGCCAGCAGCTTAGCCCTAGCGGGGGCTGGGGAGACCCAGTACTTC. This codes for CASSLALAGAGETQYF. Looking up the rest from reference TRBV7-6 and TRBJ2-5 gives the full variable domain: GAGVSQSPRYKVTKRGQDVALRCDPISGHVSLYWYRQALGQGPEFLTYFNYEAQQDKSGLPNDRFSAERPEGSISTLTIQRTEQRDSAMYRCASSLALAGAGETQYFGPGTRLLVL.

V is TRBV6-6 and J is TRBJ2-7; D may be TRBD1 (5 bases). CDR1 and CDR2 from the germline V gene are MNHNY and SVGAGI (reference sequence). The CDR3 has 13 residues. Trimming took off 4 bases at V and 3 bases at J, with 10 bases between the two ends. The CDR3 loop reads CASSFRARYEQYF. The CDR3 coding sequence is TGTGCCAGCAGTTTCAGGGCACGCTACGAGCAGTACTTC.